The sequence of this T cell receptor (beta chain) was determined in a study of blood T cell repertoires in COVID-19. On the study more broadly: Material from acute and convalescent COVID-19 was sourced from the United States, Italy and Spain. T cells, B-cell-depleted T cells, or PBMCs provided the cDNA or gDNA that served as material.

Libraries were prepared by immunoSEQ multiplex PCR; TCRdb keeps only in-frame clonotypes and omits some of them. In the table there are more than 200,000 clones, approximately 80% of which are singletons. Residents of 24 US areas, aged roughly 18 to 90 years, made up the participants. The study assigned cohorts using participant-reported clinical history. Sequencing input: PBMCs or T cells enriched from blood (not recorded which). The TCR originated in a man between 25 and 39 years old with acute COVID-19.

The CDR3 sequence is CASKPGQITEAFF. The CDR3 bases are TGTGCCAGCAAGCCGGGACAAATCACTGAAGCTTTCTTT. This chain uses TRBV28 with TRBJ1-1, with D possibly matching TRBD1 (6 bases). V was shortened by 7 bases and J by 4 bases, with 13 bases between the two germline ends. Looked up from germline, CDR1 is MDHEN and CDR2 is SYDVKM. This CDR3 is 13 amino acids long.